This T cell receptor (beta chain) stems from a study of cytomegalovirus exposure and HLA in healthy donors. General observations from the study: TCR beta chain V- and J-gene trimming was linked, in a later analysis, to a missense variant in DCLRE1C.

About this clone: The antigen is unknown.

After removal of 3 bases from V and 5 bases from J, the junction contained 6 bases not matched to a gene. Germline values: CDR1 KGHSH, CDR2 LQKENI. The length of the CDR3 is 15 residues. PCR employed 60 Vbeta and 13 Jbeta primers. Generated by immunoSEQ multiplex PCR, the TCRdb table keeps only in-frame clones and is missing some. This repertoire comprises about 190,000 clones; its ten largest clones make up 6.5%. The clonotype was recovered from a man younger than 45 in good health and CMV-seronegative. Sequenced: PBMCs. The rearrangement links TRBV18 to TRBJ2-4, with 8 bases lining up with TRBD2. In DNA form, the CDR3 reads TGTGCCAGCTCACCGTCCCGGGGGGGTGAAAACATTCAGTACTTC. Translation: CASSPSRGGENIQYF.